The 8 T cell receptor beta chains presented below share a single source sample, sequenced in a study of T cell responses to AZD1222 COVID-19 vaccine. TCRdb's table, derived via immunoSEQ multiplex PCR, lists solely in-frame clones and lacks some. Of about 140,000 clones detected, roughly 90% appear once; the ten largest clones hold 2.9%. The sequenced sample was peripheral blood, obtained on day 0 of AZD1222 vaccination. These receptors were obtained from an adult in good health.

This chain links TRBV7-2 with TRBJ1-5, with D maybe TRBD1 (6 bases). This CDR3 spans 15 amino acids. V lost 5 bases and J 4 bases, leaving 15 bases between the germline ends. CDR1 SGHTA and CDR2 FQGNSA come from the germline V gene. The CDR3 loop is CASSVRQGWNQPQHF. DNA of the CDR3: TGTGCCAGCAGCGTCCGGCAGGGGTGGAATCAGCCCCAGCATTTT.

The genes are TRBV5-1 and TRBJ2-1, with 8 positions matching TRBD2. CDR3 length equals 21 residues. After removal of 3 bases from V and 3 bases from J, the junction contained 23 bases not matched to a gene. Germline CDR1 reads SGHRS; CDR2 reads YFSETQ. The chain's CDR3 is CASSYLTPVRGASGHYNEQFF. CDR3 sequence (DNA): TGCGCCAGCAGCTACTTGACCCCGGTCCGGGGGGCTAGCGGGCACTACAATGAGCAGTTCTTC.

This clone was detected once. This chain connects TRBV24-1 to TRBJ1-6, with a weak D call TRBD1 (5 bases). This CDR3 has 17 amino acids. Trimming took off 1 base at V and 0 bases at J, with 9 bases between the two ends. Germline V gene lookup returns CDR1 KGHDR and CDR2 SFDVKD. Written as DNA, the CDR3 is TGTGCCACCAGTGATTTTTCCGGGGGCTCCTATAATTCACCCCTCCACTTT. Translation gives CATSDFSGGSYNSPLHF.

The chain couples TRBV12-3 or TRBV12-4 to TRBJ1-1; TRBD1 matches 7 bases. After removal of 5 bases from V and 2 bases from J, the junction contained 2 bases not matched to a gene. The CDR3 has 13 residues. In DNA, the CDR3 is TGTGCCAGCAGTGGGACAGTTAACACTGAAGCTTTCTTT. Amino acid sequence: CASSGTVNTEAFF.

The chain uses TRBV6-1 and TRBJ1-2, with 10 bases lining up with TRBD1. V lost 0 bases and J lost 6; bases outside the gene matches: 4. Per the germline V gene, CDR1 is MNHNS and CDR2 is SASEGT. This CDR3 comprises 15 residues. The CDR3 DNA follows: TGTGCCAGCAGTGAAGCAGACAGGGGGCGGCATGGCTACACCTTC. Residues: CASSEADRGRHGYTF.

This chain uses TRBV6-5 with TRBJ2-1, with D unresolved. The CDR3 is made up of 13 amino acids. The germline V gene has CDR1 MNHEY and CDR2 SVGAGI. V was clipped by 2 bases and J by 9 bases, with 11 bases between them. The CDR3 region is CASSYNGKGEQFF. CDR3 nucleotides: TGTGCCAGCAGTTACAATGGGAAGGGTGAGCAGTTCTTC.

CDR3: CSVDWLNYGYTF. CDR3 nucleotide sequence: TGCAGCGTTGATTGGTTGAACTATGGCTACACCTTC. V usage is TRBV29-1 and J usage is TRBJ1-2, with no clear D. Germline V gives CDR1 SQVTM, CDR2 ANQGSEA. This CDR3 region has 12 residues. V lost 3 bases and J 2 bases, leaving 7 bases between the germline ends.

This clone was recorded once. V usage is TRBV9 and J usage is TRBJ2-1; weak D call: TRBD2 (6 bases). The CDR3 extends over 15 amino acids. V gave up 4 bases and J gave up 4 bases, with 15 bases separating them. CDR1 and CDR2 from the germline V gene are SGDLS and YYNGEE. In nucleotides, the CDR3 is TGTGCCAGCAGCCTCCGGGACTTTTCATACAATGAGCAGTTCTTC. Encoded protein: CASSLRDFSYNEQFF. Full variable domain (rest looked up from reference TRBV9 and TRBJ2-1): DSGVTQTPKHLITATGQRVTLRCSPRSGDLSVYWYQQSLDQGLQFLIQYYNGEERAKGNILERFSAQQFPDLHSELNLSSLELGDSALYFCASSLRDFSYNEQFFGPGTRLTVL.